One and the same sample provided the 6 T cell receptor beta chains below, sequenced in a study of synovial regulatory T cells in juvenile arthritis. The method was immunoSEQ multiplex PCR; TCRdb's version includes in-frame clones alone and lacks a portion of them. The sample yields under 10,000 clones, of which the top ten take up around 2.1%. The sample was Treg cells from blood. Specified subset: remaining (HLA-DR-negative) circulating blood Treg cells. The receptors come from a donor aged 2-30 years with juvenile idiopathic arthritis.

The CDR3: CSAGDSYEQYF. The chain links TRBV20-1 to TRBJ2-7. The CDR3 is 11 residues long. No nucleotide data were recorded. Germline loops: CDR1 DFQATT, CDR2 SNEGSKA (reference sequence).

This sequence joins TRBV6-5 and TRBJ1-6. The CDR3 contains 11 residues. The nucleotide record is missing. Germline V gene data show CDR1 as MNHEY and CDR2 as SVGAGI. The CDR3 protein is CASSYLGTLHF.

The rearrangement links TRBV5-1 to TRBJ1-1. This CDR3 is 15 amino acids long. No DNA sequence is on record. Germline lookup yields CDR1 SGHRS and CDR2 YFSETQ. CDR3 residues: CASSLGGGFGTEAFF.

The rearrangement uses TRBV27 and TRBJ2-1; the TCRdb call, TRBD2, lacks DNA for checking. Germline CDR1 and CDR2: MNHEY and SMNVEV (reference sequence). The CDR3 has 16 amino acids. No DNA is given. CDR3: CASTTSGASGYNEQFF.

The chain joins TRBV7-2 to TRBJ2-7; TCRdb picks TRBD2, but there is no DNA to check that call. Germline values: CDR1 SGHTA, CDR2 FQGNSA. The CDR3 is made up of 14 amino acids. Nucleotide data are not available. The CDR3 reads CASSRAGTPYEQYF. Supplemented by reference TRBV7-2 and TRBJ2-7, the full variable domain reads GAGVSQSPSNKVTEKGKDVELRCDPISGHTALYWYRQSLGQGLEFLIYFQGNSAPDKSGLPSDRFSAERTGGSVSTLTIQRTQQEDSAVYLCASSRAGTPYEQYFGPGTRLTVT.

The chain couples TRBV6-1 to TRBJ2-7; checking the TCRdb D call of TRBD1 is not possible without DNA. Germline CDR1 MNHNS, CDR2 SASEGT. The CDR3 is 15 amino acids. The DNA is unrecorded. CDR3 protein: CASSVRQGSSYEQYF.